The next 22 T cell receptor beta chains were all read from a single sample in a study of human T cells and chemical hapten exposure. As to time point: patch test 1, 2 weeks after DPC sensitization. Treatment given: therapeutic diphenylcyclopropenone sensitization with weekly scalp DPC. MiXCR was run by TCRdb on the RACE reads, yielding one entry per CDR3 protein. The sample lists 180,000 or so distinct CDR3 sequences, about a fifth occurring once. Sequenced material: whole blood, taken in connection with sensitization to the hapten diphenylcyclopropenone (DPC). The receptors originated from a woman in her 50s with alopecia areata. Some clones in this sample may be carry-over from other donors' samples.

This chain connects TRBV20-1 to TRBJ1-4, with TRBD1 identical over 7 bases. J was trimmed by 10 bases and V by 1 base; bases with no gene match: 3. Germline V gene sequence: CDR1 DFQATT, CDR2 SNEGSKA (reference sequence). CDR3 length: 12 residues. The CDR3 DNA sequence: TGCAGTGCTAGAGGCAGGGGGGGAAAACTGTTTTTT. Its protein is CSARGRGGKLFF.

This clonotype was seen repeatedly, ten times or more. The chain employs TRBV12-3 or TRBV12-4 and TRBJ2-3; D perhaps matches TRBD2 (5 bases). V lost 2 bases, J lost 6 bases, and 12 bases lay in between. The CDR3 covers 14 residues. For the CDR3, the DNA is TGTGCCAGCAGTTTAAGTCGGGGTTTGGATACGCAGTATTTT. Its translation is CASSLSRGLDTQYF.

The chain couples TRBV3-1 to TRBJ1-2; D is unresolved. V lost 1 base and J lost 3, with 6 bases in between. The germline CDR1 and CDR2 sequences are LGHDT and YNNKEL (reference sequence). The CDR3 totals 13 residues. The CDR3, as DNA: TGTGCCAGCAGCCAAGTCGGATACTATGGCTACACCTTC. It yields the protein CASSQVGYYGYTF.

J is TRBJ1-1 and V is TRBV6-6; weak D call: TRBD1 (5 bases). Germline V gene lookup returns CDR1 MNHNY and CDR2 SVGAGI (reference sequence). This CDR3 is 14 amino acids long. V shed 2 bases and J shed 1 base, with 8 bases lying between them. In DNA, the CDR3 is TGTGCCAGCAGTTACCCGGGACCGAACACTGAAGCTTTCTTT. Translated, it gives CASSYPGPNTEAFF.

This clonotype was observed a handful of times. The chain recombines TRBV3-1 with TRBJ2-2; D ambiguous. Trimming removed 4 bases from V and 2 bases from J, with 8 bases in between. CDR1 LGHDT and CDR2 YNNKEL come from the germline V gene (reference sequence). This CDR3 region has 14 residues. DNA of the CDR3: TGTGCCAGCAGCCTAAAGCATAACACCGGGGAGCTGTTTTTT. It yields the protein CASSLKHNTGELFF.

The chain uses TRBV20-1 and TRBJ2-3; D might be TRBD1 (6 bases). V was clipped by 8 bases and J by 3 bases, with 18 bases between them. The germline CDR1 and CDR2 sequences are DFQATT and SNEGSKA (reference sequence). This CDR3 has 14 amino acids. The CDR3 region is CSILEGVGTDTQYF. CDR3 bases: TGCAGTATTCTTGAGGGGGTTGGGACAGATACGCAGTATTTT.

This clonotype was picked up a small number of times. This chain uses TRBV5-1 with TRBJ2-7, with D possibly being TRBD1 (6 bases). Germline CDR1 reads SGHRS; CDR2 reads YFSETQ. CDR3 length: 13 residues. V dropped 5 bases and J dropped 0 bases, with 9 bases sitting between them. CDR3 in amino acids: CASRTGVSYEQYF. As DNA, the CDR3 is TGCGCCAGCAGGACAGGCGTCTCCTACGAGCAGTACTTC.

This clonotype came up a few times. This chain joins TRBV4-2 and TRBJ2-5; no clear D. This CDR3 region has 16 residues. Between the trimmed V and J ends, which lost 1 base and 5 bases, there was a span of 17 bases. Germline-derived CDR1 and CDR2 are LGHNA and YNFKEQ. CDR3 protein: CASSQARASVVETQYF. The CDR3 bases are TGTGCCAGCAGCCAAGCACGGGCCAGCGTCGTGGAGACCCAGTACTTC.

J is TRBJ2-1 and V is TRBV25-1; no clear D. Germline CDR1 is MGHDK and CDR2 is SYGVNS. The V end lost 1 base, the J end lost 4 bases, and 14 bases lay between the germline ends. The CDR3 is 16 residues long. The CDR3 loop reads CASSEWANPDYNEQFF. CDR3 DNA sequence: TGTGCCAGCAGTGAATGGGCGAACCCTGATTACAATGAGCAGTTCTTC.

V and J are TRBV19 and TRBJ1-2, with 7 bases fitting TRBD1. Germline CDR1 LNHDA, CDR2 SQIVND (reference sequence). This CDR3 contains 18 residues. Unmatched junction bases numbered 23, after V lost 7 bases and J lost 6 bases. The CDR3 reads CASKGITDRDKIRNGYTF. The CDR3 DNA follows: TGTGCCAGTAAGGGGATTACAGACAGGGACAAGATCCGAAATGGCTACACCTTC.

The genes are TRBV4-1 and TRBJ1-2; D remains ambiguous. This CDR3 region has 13 residues. Germline CDR1 and CDR2: MGHRA and YSYEKL. The V end lost 1 base, the J end lost 1 base, and 4 bases lay between the germline ends. CDR3 in DNA: TGCGCCAGCAGCCAAGTTCTTAACTATGGCTACACCTTC. Its protein is CASSQVLNYGYTF.

V and J are TRBV6-1 and TRBJ2-3, with D possibly being TRBD1 or TRBD2 (5 bases each). The germline V gene encodes CDR1 MNHNS and CDR2 SASEGT. The V end was cut by 8 bases, the J end by 6 bases, with 18 bases between. There are 14 residues in the CDR3. The CDR3 region has the DNA TGTGCCAGCCGCTACCCCCGAGGGGAGGATACGCAGTATTTT. Protein: CASRYPRGEDTQYF.

This clonotype was seen at least ten times. The chain couples TRBV5-1 to TRBJ1-1, with 7 bases matching TRBD1. CDR1 is SGHRS, CDR2 YFSETQ, per germline. The CDR3 covers 14 residues. Trimming took 4 bases from V and 2 from J; bases not matched to a gene: 5. The CDR3 DNA follows: TGCGCCAGCAGCATCGGGACAGCCAACACTGAAGCTTTCTTT. Translated, it gives CASSIGTANTEAFF.

This CDR3 reads CASSSNSGGNYGYTF. The CDR3 nucleotides read TGTGCCAGCAGCTCCAACTCAGGGGGTAACTATGGCTACACCTTC. The V gene is TRBV9, the J gene TRBJ1-2; 7 positions match TRBD1. The CDR3 extends over 15 amino acids. Germline CDR1 and CDR2: SGDLS and YYNGEE. V lost 4 bases to trimming and J lost 1 base; unmatched junction nucleotides: 7.

This clonotype occurred a few times. The chain combines TRBV15 with TRBJ2-3; unclear D gene. The germline CDR1 and CDR2 sequences are LNHNV and YYDKDF (reference sequence). The CDR3 runs 12 residues. The V end lost 3 bases, the J end lost 6 bases, and 7 bases lay between the germline ends. CDR3 coding DNA: TGTGCCACCAGCAGTACGGGTGATACGCAGTATTTT. Protein: CATSSTGDTQYF.

This chain connects TRBV7-8 to TRBJ2-1; TRBD2 matches at 8 bases. V was pared by 1 base and J by 15 bases, with 8 bases of the junction left unmatched. The CDR3 length is 13 residues. Germline lookup yields CDR1 SGHVS and CDR2 FQNEAQ. CDR3 protein: CASSLGSSGSGFF. CDR3 bases: TGTGCCAGCAGCTTAGGATCCAGCGGGAGCGGGTTCTTC.

This clonotype showed up just a few times. The chain combines TRBV29-1 with TRBJ2-5, with unresolved D. With 4 bases removed from V and 1 base from J, the gap between germline ends came to 10 bases. The CDR3 runs 13 residues. Germline V CDR1 and CDR2: SQVTM, ANQGSEA. The CDR3 loop reads CSVVTRLQETQYF. In DNA, the CDR3 is TGCAGCGTTGTCACCCGTCTCCAAGAGACCCAGTACTTC.

The chain carries TRBV7-2 and TRBJ2-2; D call uncertain. Trimming removed 3 bases from V and 1 base from J, with 9 bases in between. Germline loops: CDR1 SGHTA, CDR2 FQGNSA. This CDR3 is 15 amino acids long. The DNA for the CDR3 is TGTGCCAGCAGCTTTCGGCAGCTGAACACCGGGGAGCTGTTTTTT. Amino acids: CASSFRQLNTGELFF.

The chain uses TRBV11-2 and TRBJ1-4; 7 nucleotides align to TRBD1. J lost 8 bases, V lost 0 bases, and 9 bases had no gene match. The V gene's germline CDR1 is SGHAT and CDR2 FQNNGV. The CDR3 totals 16 residues. The CDR3 DNA follows: TGTGCCAGCAGCTTAGAAGGGGGCGGAGGCCTCGAAAAACTGTTTTTT. Encoded protein: CASSLEGGGGLEKLFF.

In this sample, this clonotype turned up many times. This chain joins TRBV5-1 and TRBJ2-7; D is undetermined. Germline values: CDR1 SGHRS, CDR2 YFSETQ. Trimming removed 1 base at V and 2 bases at J, with 13 bases between. This CDR3 is 15 amino acids long. The CDR3 sequence is CASSLLGGETYEQYF. The CDR3 region has the DNA TGCGCCAGCAGCTTGTTAGGCGGCGAGACCTACGAGCAGTACTTC.

Only a few counts were recorded for this clonotype. This chain uses TRBV12-3 or TRBV12-4 with TRBJ2-3; unclear D gene. CDR3 length equals 12 residues. Trimming shortened V by 7 bases and J by 1 base, and 6 bases separated the two germline ends. The CDR3: CASTQGTDTQYF. The CDR3 region has the DNA TGTGCCAGCACCCAAGGCACAGATACGCAGTATTTT.

The chain employs TRBV20-1 and TRBJ2-5, with 7 positions matching TRBD1. Per germline, CDR1 DFQATT and CDR2 SNEGSKA (reference sequence). This CDR3 has 15 residues. Trimming removed 1 base from V and 0 bases from J; junction bases left unmatched: 5. The CDR3 coding sequence is TGCAGTGCTAGAGCGGGACAGACGTACCAAGAGACCCAGTACTTC. This translates into CSARAGQTYQETQYF.